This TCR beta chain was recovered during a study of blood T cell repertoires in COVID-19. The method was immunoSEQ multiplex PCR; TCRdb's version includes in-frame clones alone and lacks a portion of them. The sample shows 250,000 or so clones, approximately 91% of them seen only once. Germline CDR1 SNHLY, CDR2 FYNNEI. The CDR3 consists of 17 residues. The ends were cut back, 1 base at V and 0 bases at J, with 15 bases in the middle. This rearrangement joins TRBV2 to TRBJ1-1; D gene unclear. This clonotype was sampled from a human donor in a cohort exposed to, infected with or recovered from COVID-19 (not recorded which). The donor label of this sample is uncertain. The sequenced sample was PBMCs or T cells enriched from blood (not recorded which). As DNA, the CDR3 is TGTGCCAGCAGTGAAGTGTGGGCGAGCTCGCTGAACACTGAAGCTTTCTTT. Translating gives CASSEVWASSLNTEAFF. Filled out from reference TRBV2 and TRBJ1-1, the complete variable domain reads EPEVTQTPSHQVTQMGQEVILRCVPISNHLYFYWYRQILGQKVEFLVSFYNNEISEKSEIFDDQFSVERPDGSNFTLKIRSTKLEDSAMYFCASSEVWASSLNTEAFFGQGTRLTVV.